These 22 T cell receptor beta chains originate from one sample sequenced in a study of T cell responses to AZD1222 COVID-19 vaccine. Here immunoSEQ multiplex PCR was the method, and the copy in TCRdb shows in-frame clones only, minus some. The sample includes about 170,000 clones, 85% to 90% of them seen just once. Sequencing was performed on peripheral blood, taken on day 0 of AZD1222 vaccination. Every receptor here comes from an adult in good health.

The chain joins TRBV10-1 to TRBJ2-7; D is unclear. The CDR3 consists of 8 residues. V lost 8 bases and J 4 bases, leaving 0 bases between the germline ends. Germline-derived CDR1 and CDR2 are WNHNN and SYGVQD (reference sequence). DNA of the CDR3: TGCGCCAGCTACGAGCAGTACTTC. Protein product: CASYEQYF.

The chain couples TRBV27 to TRBJ1-2, with a possible D match to TRBD1 (5 bases). Trimming pared 3 bases from V and 0 bases from J, leaving 8 bases between. The CDR3 has 14 residues. Germline loops: CDR1 MNHEY, CDR2 SMNVEV (reference sequence). The CDR3 nucleotides are TGTGCCAGCAGTTTTGCAGGGACTAACTATGGCTACACCTTC. It codes for CASSFAGTNYGYTF.

Comments on this clone: Compared with germline, one end of the junction differs, possibly owing to a read error. J is TRBJ1-4 and V is TRBV5-6; maybe TRBD1 (5 bases). CDR3 length: 14 amino acids. Germline-derived CDR1 and CDR2 are SGHDT and YYEEEE. The CDR3 loop reads CASSDGTDFWEEIF. In DNA form, the CDR3 reads TGTGCCAGCAGCGACGGGACGGATTTTTGGGAGGAGATTTTT.

V is TRBV5-1 and J is TRBJ1-5, with 7 bases matching TRBD1. Germline V lookup: CDR1 SGHRS, CDR2 YFSETQ. After removal of 2 bases from V and 6 bases from J, the junction contained 2 bases not matched to a gene. The CDR3 sequence is 13 residues long. The CDR3 DNA follows: TGCGCCAGCAGCTTAGCAGGGGGTCAGCCCCAGCATTTT. Its protein is CASSLAGGQPQHF. Full variable domain (outside the CDR3, taken from reference TRBV5-1 and TRBJ1-5): KAGVTQTPRYLIKTRGQQVTLSCSPISGHRSVSWYQQTPGQGLQFLFEYFSETQRNKGNFPGRFSGRQFSNSRSEMNVSTLELGDSALYLCASSLAGGQPQHFGDGTRLSIL.

This clone appeared a single time. This rearrangement joins TRBV6-5 to TRBJ2-5, with 8 bases fitting TRBD1. Germline trimming cut 7 bases from V and 4 bases from J; bases unmatched to any gene: 8. This CDR3 spans 14 amino acids. CDR1 and CDR2 (germline): MNHEY, SVGAGI. This CDR3 is CASINRGSGETQYF. For the CDR3, the DNA is TGTGCCAGCATTAACAGGGGGTCAGGAGAGACCCAGTACTTC.

The chain uses TRBV9 and TRBJ2-2; D unresolved. Germline V lookup: CDR1 SGDLS, CDR2 YYNGEE. The CDR3 covers 15 residues. V lost 0 bases and J 3 bases, leaving 9 bases between the germline ends. In DNA, the CDR3 is TGTGCCAGCAGCGTAGGCACTTTGGACACCGGGGAGCTGTTTTTT. Translation gives CASSVGTLDTGELFF.

This chain joins TRBV9 and TRBJ2-3; tentatively, D is TRBD1 (6 bases). Germline V gene sequence: CDR1 SGDLS, CDR2 YYNGEE. The ends were cut back, 0 bases at V and 0 bases at J, with 14 bases in the middle. The CDR3 has 17 residues. Here the CDR3 reads CASSVGYQGISTDTQYF. The CDR3 nucleotides read TGTGCCAGCAGCGTAGGATATCAGGGGATCAGCACAGATACGCAGTATTTT. The whole variable domain, filled in from reference TRBV9 and TRBJ2-3, reads DSGVTQTPKHLITATGQRVTLRCSPRSGDLSVYWYQQSLDQGLQFLIQYYNGEERAKGNILERFSAQQFPDLHSELNLSSLELGDSALYFCASSVGYQGISTDTQYFGPGTRLTVL.

This clone was recorded a few times. The rearrangement joins TRBV19 to TRBJ1-1; the D is unclear. With 3 bases removed from V and 8 bases from J, the gap between germline ends came to 19 bases. Germline V gene data show CDR1 as LNHDA and CDR2 as SQIVND (reference sequence). There are 15 residues in the CDR3. The CDR3 loop is CASSIGVGEGREAFF. In DNA, the CDR3 is TGTGCCAGTAGTATTGGGGTCGGGGAGGGAAGAGAAGCTTTCTTT. The entire variable domain, with the rest obtained from reference TRBV19 and TRBJ1-1, is as follows: DGGITQSPKYLFRKEGQNVTLSCEQNLNHDAMYWYRQDPGQGLRLIYYSQIVNDFQKGDIAEGYSVSREKKESFPLTVTSAQKNPTAFYLCASSIGVGEGREAFFGQGTRLTVV.

The CDR3 sequence: CASTLRTEAFF. DNA of the CDR3: TGTGCCAGCACTCTCCGGACTGAAGCTTTCTTT. This sequence joins TRBV16 and TRBJ1-1; D gene uncertain. The germline gives CDR1 KGHSY, CDR2 FQNENV. V gave up 7 bases and J gave up 5 bases, with 8 bases separating them. The CDR3 contains 11 residues. Using reference TRBV16 and TRBJ1-1 for the parts outside the CDR3, the full variable domain is GEEVAQTPKHLVRGEGQKAKLYCAPIKGHSYVFWYQQVLKNEFKFLISFQNENVFDETGMPKERFSAKCLPNSPCSLEIQATKLEDSAVYFCASTLRTEAFFGQGTRLTVV.

V and J are TRBV14 and TRBJ1-6; the D gene is possibly TRBD1 (5 bases). Germline lookup yields CDR1 SGHDN and CDR2 FVKESK. V dropped 5 bases and J dropped 7 bases, with 9 bases sitting between them. This CDR3 has 13 amino acids. This CDR3 is CASSRDGNSPLHF. The CDR3 region has the DNA TGTGCCAGCAGCAGGGACGGGAATTCACCCCTCCACTTT.

V and J are TRBV12-1 and TRBJ2-5. TRBV12-1 is described as a pseudogene. CDR3 length: 17 amino acids. CDR3 residues: CASSHNCPGAFQETQYF. The CDR3 region has the DNA TGTGCCAGCAGCCATAATTGTCCAGGAGCCTTCCAAGAGACCCAGTACTTC.

The chain employs TRBV4-1 and TRBJ2-3; 7 bases match TRBD1. The CDR3 runs 15 residues. The V gene's germline CDR1 is MGHRA and CDR2 YSYEKL. The ends lost 1 base at V and 3 bases at J; junction bases unmatched: 4. CDR3: CASSQGGGRTDTQYF. The CDR3 nucleotides read TGCGCCAGCAGCCAAGGAGGGGGCAGAACAGATACGCAGTATTTT.

This clone was seen a single time. The chain joins TRBV7-3 to TRBJ2-1; D is perhaps TRBD2 (7 bases). The CDR3 is made up of 14 amino acids. Trimming took off 2 bases at V and 5 bases at J, with 10 bases between the two ends. The germline gives CDR1 SGHTA, CDR2 FQGTGA. CDR3 protein: CASSLWEGDNEQFF. The DNA for the CDR3 is TGTGCCAGCAGCTTATGGGAGGGGGACAATGAGCAGTTCTTC.

The CDR3 DNA is TGTGCCAGCAGCTTCGGGACAGGGAACACCGGGGAGCTGTTTTTT. The encoded protein is CASSFGTGNTGELFF. The chain employs TRBV5-6 and TRBJ2-2, with 8 bases fitting TRBD1. The ends lost 2 bases at V and 1 base at J; junction bases unmatched: 1. In germline, CDR1 is SGHDT, CDR2 YYEEEE. The CDR3 is made up of 15 amino acids.

This chain uses TRBV28 with TRBJ1-2; the match to TRBD1 covers 7 bases. V lost 7 bases to trimming and J lost 2 bases; unmatched junction nucleotides: 4. The germline V gene has CDR1 MDHEN and CDR2 SYDVKM. There are 13 residues in the CDR3. The CDR3 DNA follows: TGTGCCAGCAAATTGGGACAGAACTATGGCTACACCTTC. Translation gives CASKLGQNYGYTF.

The chain links TRBV6-5 to TRBJ2-2, with 7 nucleotides matching TRBD2. Germline trimming cut 2 bases from V and 14 bases from J; bases unmatched to any gene: 2. Germline loops: CDR1 MNHEY, CDR2 SVGAGI. The CDR3 consists of 11 residues. DNA of the CDR3: TGTGCCAGCAGTTACGGGGGGGTACTGTTTTTT. Translating it yields CASSYGGVLFF.

The rearrangement uses TRBV12-5 and TRBJ2-3; D uncertain. V gave up 0 bases and J gave up 5 bases, with 9 bases separating them. CDR1 and CDR2 (germline): LGHNT, FRNRAP. This CDR3 region has 14 residues. CDR3 DNA: TGTGCTAGTGGTTTGGTAGGTTTGGGAGATACGCAGTATTTT. Its protein is CASGLVGLGDTQYF.

The CDR3 protein is CASRDSNQPQHF. The CDR3 DNA sequence: TGTGCCAGCCGAGACAGCAATCAGCCCCAGCATTTT. J is TRBJ1-5 and V is TRBV2; D uncertain. Trimming took 8 bases from V and 1 from J, leaving 6 bases between them. The CDR3 contains 12 residues. Germline loops: CDR1 SNHLY, CDR2 FYNNEI.

The chain carries TRBV7-8 and TRBJ2-5; 10 positions match TRBD1. The CDR3 runs to 15 residues. V trimming: 5 bases; J trimming: 5 bases; junction bases outside the gene matches: 8. Per germline, CDR1 SGHVS and CDR2 FQNEAQ. CDR3 nucleotide sequence: TGTGCCAGCAGCCGGGACAGGGGAATAGTCGAGACCCAGTACTTC. As protein: CASSRDRGIVETQYF. Drawing the rest from reference TRBV7-8 and TRBJ2-5, the complete variable domain is GAGVSQSPRYKVAKRGQDVALRCDPISGHVSLFWYQQALGQGPEFLTYFQNEAQLDKSGLPSDRFFAERPEGSVSTLKIQRTQQEDSAVYLCASSRDRGIVETQYFGPGTRLLVL.

This chain's CDR3 is CASSHSHRNEKLFF. In DNA form, the CDR3 reads TGTGCCAGCAGCCATTCCCACCGGAATGAAAAACTGTTTTTT. The chain uses TRBV3-1 (or the pseudogene TRBV3-2) and TRBJ1-4; D remains ambiguous. The germline V and J ends were trimmed by 3 bases and 5 bases, with 10 bases remaining between them. Germline-derived CDR1 and CDR2 are LGHDT and YNNKEL (reference sequence). CDR3 length: 14 amino acids.

The DNA for the CDR3 is TGCGCCAGCAGTCCTAGCGGGGCAACCTACGAGCAGTACGTC. Translating it yields CASSPSGATYEQYV. The chain employs TRBV10-2 and TRBJ2-7; 9 bases are a match to TRBD2. Germline values: CDR1 WSHSY, CDR2 SAAADI. With V trimmed by 5 bases and J by 2 bases, 4 bases remained unmatched. This CDR3 contains 14 residues.

As regards this clone: Germline is not matched at one junction end, which may reflect a read error. V usage is TRBV7-9 and J usage is TRBJ1-1; D possibly corresponds to TRBD1 (5 bases). Germline loops: CDR1 SEHNR, CDR2 FQNEAQ (reference sequence). The CDR3 contains 13 residues. The CDR3: CASSPSPGSEAFF. The CDR3 bases are TGTGCCAGCAGCCCAAGCCCAGGGTCTGAGGCTTTCTTT.